The 30 T cell receptor beta chains given below trace back to one sample, sequenced in a study of immune heterogeneity within non-small cell lung tumors (dated by TCRdb to the late 2010s). These reads were obtained on a HiSeq X Ten. The TCR beta CDR3 region was amplified with a multiplex PCR system whose first round ran for approximately 9 cycles using 32 V-gene forward primers and 13 J-gene reverse primers. The public reads were quality trimmed at Q25 with fastp and then assembled into clones with MiXCR by TCRdb, keeping productive beta chains. CDR3 protein duplicates are merged, each entry listing the most common genes and DNA. The table for this sample lists fewer than 2,500 distinct CDR3 sequences; about 47% of them were counted only once. The top ten clonotypes cover roughly an eighth of the sample. For the TCR template, genomic DNA was extracted from bulk tumor tissue, and roughly 580 ng of gDNA was amplified for each sample. During surgery, several biopsies were collected from each primary tumor and placed as far from one another as possible within the tumor mass. The study cohort was described as untreated, and patients were newly diagnosed NSCLC cases undergoing curative surgery.

The sequenced sample was lung tumor tissue. The receptors stem from a man in his sixties or seventies with non-small cell lung cancer.

V usage is TRBV28 and J usage is TRBJ1-5; maybe TRBD1 (6 bases). Germline V CDR1 and CDR2: MDHEN, SYDVKM. With 7 bases removed from V and 6 bases from J, the gap between germline ends came to 10 bases. This CDR3 comprises 12 residues. The CDR3 sequence: CASNRGAQPQHF. In DNA, the CDR3 is TGTGCCAGCAACCGGGGGGCTCAGCCCCAGCATTTT. The whole variable domain, filled in from reference TRBV28 and TRBJ1-5, reads DVKVTQSSRYLVKRTGEKVFLECVQDMDHENMFWYRQDPGLGLRLIYFSYDVKMKEKGDIPEGYSVSREKKERFSLILESASTNQTSMYLCASNRGAQPQHFGDGTRLSIL.

The chain employs TRBV11-2 and TRBJ2-1; D is uncertain. Looked up from germline, CDR1 is SGHAT and CDR2 is FQNNGV. V was shortened by 0 bases and J by 8 bases, with 5 bases between the two germline ends. The CDR3 sequence is 12 residues long. This chain's CDR3 is CASSLDRDEQFF. DNA for the CDR3: TGTGCCAGCAGCTTAGATAGAGATGAGCAGTTCTTC. Using reference TRBV11-2 and TRBJ2-1 for the parts outside the CDR3, the full variable domain is EAGVAQSPRYKIIEKRQSVAFWCNPISGHATLYWYQQILGQGPKLLIQFQNNGVVDDSQLPKDRFSAERLKGVDSTLKIQPAKLEDSAVYLCASSLDRDEQFFGPGTRLTVL.

A note on this clonotype: An end of the junction does not agree with germline; a read error may underlie this. V usage is TRBV6-2 or TRBV6-3 and J usage is TRBJ1-2; D ambiguous. CDR3 length: 12 amino acids. Germline loops: CDR1 MNHEY, CDR2 SVGEGT. The CDR3 DNA reads as TGTGCCAGCAGTGACCACACCTATAGCTACACCTTC. Its protein is CASSDHTYSYTF.

This rearrangement joins TRBV6-1 to TRBJ1-5; 8 bases fit TRBD1. This CDR3 is built from 16 residues. Germline assignment: CDR1 MNHNS and CDR2 SASEGT. V gave up 5 bases and J gave up 2 bases; unmatched junction bases: 8. The CDR3 DNA reads as TGTGCCAGCAGTCCTACAGGGGGAGGTGGCAATCAGCCCCAGCATTTT. It yields the protein CASSPTGGGGNQPQHF.

This clonotype was seen more than once but under ten times. The chain links TRBV19 to TRBJ1-6; a weak D match, TRBD1 (5 bases). Looked up from germline, CDR1 is LNHDA and CDR2 is SQIVND (reference sequence). The CDR3 has 15 residues. The V end lost 3 bases, the J end lost 6 bases, and 12 bases lay between the germline ends. CDR3 region: CASSIGQGGNSPLHF. In nucleotides, the CDR3 is TGTGCCAGTAGTATCGGTCAGGGAGGTAATTCACCCCTCCACTTT. The whole variable domain, filled in from reference TRBV19 and TRBJ1-6, reads DGGITQSPKYLFRKEGQNVTLSCEQNLNHDAMYWYRQDPGQGLRLIYYSQIVNDFQKGDIAEGYSVSREKKESFPLTVTSAQKNPTAFYLCASSIGQGGNSPLHFGNGTRLTVT.

This chain uses TRBV12-5 with TRBJ2-1; 10 bases line up with TRBD2. Trimming took 1 base from V and 7 from J; bases not matched to a gene: 7. The CDR3 has 16 amino acids. Germline CDR1 is LGHNT and CDR2 is FRNRAP. The CDR3 nucleotides read TGTGCTAGTGGTTTGGCTGTAGCGGGAGGTAGGAATGAGCAGTTCTTC. It encodes CASGLAVAGGRNEQFF.

In its sample, this clonotype is large. The V gene is TRBV18, the J gene TRBJ2-7; 11 bases are shared with TRBD2. This CDR3 contains 14 residues. CDR1 is KGHSH, CDR2 LQKENI, per germline. With 5 bases clipped from V and 3 bases from J, the junction kept 3 bases outside the gene matches. In DNA, the CDR3 is TGTGCCAGCTCATCCGGACTAGCGGGCTACGAGCAGTACTTC. This translates into CASSSGLAGYEQYF. The whole variable domain, filled in from reference TRBV18 and TRBJ2-7, reads NAGVMQNPRHLVRRRGQEARLRCSPMKGHSHVYWYRQLPEEGLKFMVYLQKENIIDESGMPKERFSAEFPKEGPSILRIQQVVRGDSAAYFCASSSGLAGYEQYFGPGTRLTVT.

In this sample, this clonotype turned up a few times. The chain joins TRBV19 to TRBJ2-5; unclear D gene. This CDR3 is built from 13 residues. V lost 4 bases to trimming and J lost 2 bases, with 8 bases between them. CDR1 is LNHDA, CDR2 SQIVND, per germline (reference sequence). The CDR3 DNA sequence: TGTGCCAGTAGTAAAAGGATTCAAGAGACCCAGTACTTC. Amino acid sequence: CASSKRIQETQYF.

This chain links TRBV9 with TRBJ2-2, with 8 bases that match TRBD2. After removal of 3 bases from V and 2 bases from J, the junction contained 3 bases not matched to a gene. The CDR3 has 15 amino acids. Germline V gene lookup returns CDR1 SGDLS and CDR2 YYNGEE. CDR3 protein: CASSASGYNTGELFF. The CDR3 DNA is TGTGCCAGCAGCGCTAGCGGGTATAACACCGGGGAGCTGTTTTTT.

This clonotype has a handful of counts. The gene calls are TRBV7-3 and TRBJ2-1; possible D gene TRBD2, 6 bases. The V gene's germline CDR1 is SGHTA and CDR2 FQGTGA. The CDR3 consists of 16 residues. Trimming left V 0 bases short and J 4 bases short, with 13 bases between. CDR3 DNA: TGTGCCAGCAGCTTAACAGTAGCGGAGTCTTACAATGAGCAGTTCTTC. This gives the protein CASSLTVAESYNEQFF.

The chain carries TRBV6-1 and TRBJ1-6; D remains unclear. CDR1 MNHNS and CDR2 SASEGT come from the germline V gene. CDR3 length: 12 amino acids. The ends were cut back, 0 bases at V and 10 bases at J, with 4 bases in the middle. As DNA, the CDR3 is TGTGCCAGCAGTGAAGCTGTATCACCCCTCCACTTT. Protein product: CASSEAVSPLHF.

The V call is TRBV2, the J call TRBJ1-2, with D possibly matching TRBD1 (6 bases). The V and J ends lost 3 bases and 4 bases respectively, with 15 bases between them. The CDR3 has 15 amino acids. CDR1 is SNHLY, CDR2 FYNNEI, per germline. The chain's CDR3 is CASSDHQGLGYGYTF. DNA of the CDR3: TGTGCCAGCAGTGATCATCAGGGGTTAGGCTATGGCTACACCTTC.

J is TRBJ2-1 and V is TRBV12-3 or TRBV12-4; D tentatively fits TRBD1 or TRBD2 (5 bases each). The CDR3 sequence is 14 residues long. Trimming stripped 2 bases from V and 6 bases from J, with 11 bases between. This CDR3 is CASSLQGGGNEQFF. The CDR3 nucleotides read TGTGCCAGCAGTTTACAGGGCGGAGGCAATGAGCAGTTCTTC.

This chain links TRBV6-2 or TRBV6-3 with TRBJ2-1; weak D call: TRBD1 (7 bases). Germline V gives CDR1 MNHEY, CDR2 SVGEGT. Trimming stripped 6 bases from V and 8 bases from J, with 20 bases between. The CDR3 totals 15 residues. The CDR3 reads CASSPLPPRGDEQFF. Here the CDR3 DNA reads TGTGCCAGCAGCCCACTACCCCCCAGGGGGGATGAGCAGTTCTTC.

The J gene is TRBJ1-2, the V gene TRBV3-1, with 8 bases matching TRBD1. The germline CDR1 and CDR2 sequences are LGHDT and YNNKEL (reference sequence). V trimming: 2 bases; J trimming: 7 bases; junction bases outside the gene matches: 9. This CDR3 spans 15 amino acids. CDR3 in amino acids: CASSQNQGQVAGYTF. CDR3 sequence (DNA): TGTGCCAGCAGCCAAAACCAGGGACAGGTTGCTGGCTACACCTTC.

The gene calls are TRBV7-9 and TRBJ2-5, with D unresolved. This CDR3 region has 13 residues. The ends were cut back, 10 bases at V and 0 bases at J, with 12 bases in the middle. Germline loops: CDR1 SEHNR, CDR2 FQNEAQ (reference sequence). This CDR3 is CAITLEYQETQYF. The CDR3, as DNA: TGTGCCATAACCCTGGAGTACCAAGAGACCCAGTACTTC. The entire variable domain, with the rest obtained from reference TRBV7-9 and TRBJ2-5, is as follows: DTGVSQNPRHKITKRGQNVTFRCDPISEHNRLYWYRQTLGQGPEFLTYFQNEAQLEKSRLLSDRFSAERPKGSFSTLEIQRTEQGDSAMYLCAITLEYQETQYFGPGTRLLVL.

Comment on this clonotype: The final CDR3 position lacks the conserved phenylalanine or tryptophan, pointing to a likely read error. This chain connects TRBV6-1 to TRBJ1-3; D gene ambiguous. CDR1 and CDR2 (germline): MNHNS, SASEGT. With 0 bases removed from V and 0 bases from J, the gap between germline ends came to 9 bases. The CDR3 covers 16 residues. CDR3 loop: CASSEAWESSGNTIYL. The CDR3 nucleotides are TGTGCCAGCAGTGAAGCTTGGGAGAGCTCTGGAAACACCATATATTTG.

This rearrangement joins TRBV20-1 to TRBJ2-7; 15 bases line up with TRBD2. The CDR3 spans 17 residues. Per the germline V gene, CDR1 is DFQATT and CDR2 is SNEGSKA (reference sequence). V lost 7 bases, J lost 0 bases, and 10 bases stayed unmatched. The CDR3 is CSGSGGLAGGSSYEQYF. The CDR3 DNA reads as TGCAGTGGCAGTGGTGGACTAGCGGGAGGGAGCTCCTACGAGCAGTACTTC.

Here the CDR3 reads CASTWVTGGAGYTF. CDR3 bases: TGTGCCAGCACTTGGGTTACAGGGGGCGCAGGCTACACCTTC. V usage is TRBV12-3 or TRBV12-4 and J usage is TRBJ1-2, with 9 positions matching TRBD1. The CDR3 totals 14 residues. The V gene end was trimmed by 7 bases and the J gene end by 8 bases; junction bases not matched to a gene: 11.

This clonotype has just a few counts. The chain carries TRBV15 and TRBJ1-4; 7 bases are a match to TRBD1. Germline V gene sequence: CDR1 LNHNV, CDR2 YYDKDF (reference sequence). This CDR3 region has 16 residues. Trimming removed 2 bases from V and 5 bases from J; junction bases left unmatched: 8. The CDR3 here is CATSRIGDRKNEKLFF. CDR3 nucleotide sequence: TGTGCCACCAGCAGAATCGGGGACAGAAAGAATGAAAAACTGTTTTTT.

The chain links TRBV11-1 to TRBJ2-1; D unresolved. The V and J ends lost 5 bases and 5 bases respectively, with 16 bases between them. This CDR3 region has 15 residues. The germline CDR1 and CDR2 sequences are SGHAT and FQDESV (reference sequence). The CDR3: CASSDYDPRHNEQFF. CDR3 nucleotide sequence: TGTGCCAGCAGCGATTACGACCCGAGGCACAATGAGCAGTTCTTC.

The rearrangement joins TRBV4-1 to TRBJ2-1, with D perhaps matching TRBD1 (6 bases). The V end lost 0 bases, the J end lost 8 bases, and 14 bases lay between the germline ends. In germline, CDR1 is MGHRA, CDR2 YSYEKL. This CDR3 has 15 amino acids. The CDR3 protein is CASSQDQGPGDEQFF. DNA of the CDR3: TGCGCCAGCAGCCAAGATCAGGGGCCGGGCGATGAGCAGTTCTTC.

CDR3 DNA: TGTGCCAGCAGTGAAACAGGACAGGGGGCAAACACCATATATTTT. Its protein product is CASSETGQGANTIYF. The chain employs TRBV6-1 and TRBJ1-3, with 11 bases matching TRBD1. The CDR3 runs 15 residues. Germline loops: CDR1 MNHNS, CDR2 SASEGT. V shed 2 bases, J shed 6 bases, and the junction held 3 bases outside the gene matches.

This chain connects TRBV29-1 to TRBJ1-1; D may be TRBD1 (5 bases). Germline CDR1 SQVTM, CDR2 ANQGSEA. V lost 7 bases to trimming and J lost 11 bases, with 23 bases between them. This CDR3 has 13 amino acids. CDR3 region: CSAWGGGSSQAFF. Here the CDR3 DNA reads TGCAGCGCTTGGGGGGGGGGGTCATCTCAGGCTTTCTTT.

This chain joins TRBV12-3 or TRBV12-4 and TRBJ2-7; 9 bases align to TRBD2. J gave up 3 bases and V 3 bases, and 0 bases lay outside the gene matches. The CDR3 has 13 residues. In DNA form, the CDR3 reads TGTGCCAGCAGTTTGACTAGCGGCTACGAGCAGTACTTC. Translating it yields CASSLTSGYEQYF.

The rearrangement uses TRBV2 and TRBJ1-6, with 7 bases identical to TRBD1. V shed 9 bases and J 7 bases; nucleotides not matched to a gene: 15. The CDR3 runs 16 residues. The germline CDR1 and CDR2 sequences are SNHLY and FYNNEI. This chain's CDR3 is CASKRDSERLNSPLHF. For the CDR3, the DNA is TGTGCCAGTAAACGGGACAGCGAGAGGTTGAATTCACCCCTCCACTTT.

This clonotype was counted only a few times. The chain employs TRBV4-1 and TRBJ2-1; 8 bases match TRBD2. The CDR3 totals 15 residues. Germline CDR1 and CDR2: MGHRA and YSYEKL. The trim removed 6 bases at V and 0 bases at J, leaving 4 bases unmatched. CDR3 DNA: TGCGCCAGCAGAGTAGCGGGGAGCTCCTACAATGAGCAGTTCTTC. Its protein product is CASRVAGSSYNEQFF.

This clonotype appeared a few times. The V call is TRBV5-7, the J call TRBJ2-3; 10 bases agree with TRBD2. TRBV5-7 is recorded as an ORF, its role being uncertain. Trimming removed 0 bases from V and 5 bases from J; junction bases left unmatched: 9. The CDR3 loop spans 17 amino acids. CDR3 in amino acids: CASSLGGLAGEQDTQYF. CDR3 nucleotide sequence: TGTGCCAGCAGCTTGGGGGGTCTAGCGGGAGAACAAGATACGCAGTATTTT.

V usage is TRBV7-2 and J usage is TRBJ2-1, with 9 bases aligning to TRBD1. Germline loops: CDR1 SGHTA, CDR2 FQGNSA. The CDR3 consists of 13 residues. The junction had 4 bases not matched to a gene; V was cut back by 5 bases and J by 8 bases. The CDR3 DNA reads as TGTGCCAGCAGCCCCGGGACAGGGTATGAGCAGTTCTTC. Translation: CASSPGTGYEQFF.

The chain employs TRBV12-3 or TRBV12-4 and TRBJ2-7, with 11 bases identical to TRBD2. The CDR3 loop spans 17 amino acids. Losses at the gene ends were 5 bases for V and 0 bases for J; bases not matched to a gene: 9. CDR3 in DNA: TGTGCCAGCAGTGTAGGACTAGCGGGTAGGAGCTCCTACGAGCAGTACTTC. This encodes CASSVGLAGRSSYEQYF.